These 27 T cell receptor beta chains were sequenced from one sample in a study of T cells in severe cutaneous drug reactions. The iRepertoire multiplex PCR system with TCR subtype-specific primers built both bulk and single-cell libraries. TCRdb re-called the multiplex PCR reads, yielding one record per CDR3 amino acid sequence without DNA. The sample yields tens of thousands of distinct CDR3 sequences, of which the top ten take up 7.5%. Carbamazepine had induced Stevens-Johnson syndrome or toxic epidermal necrolysis in the sequenced donors. Sequencing was done on a sample of PBMCs. These receptors were taken from a human donor with toxic epidermal necrolysis, a severe cutaneous drug reaction.

The genes are TRBV28 and TRBJ2-1; no DNA is available, so the TRBD2 call from TCRdb remains unchecked. The CDR3 is 16 amino acids. Germline V gene sequence: CDR1 MDHEN, CDR2 SYDVKM. CDR3 in amino acids: CASSLAGGLSYNEQFF. Filled out from reference TRBV28 and TRBJ2-1, the complete variable domain reads DVKVTQSSRYLVKRTGEKVFLECVQDMDHENMFWYRQDPGLGLRLIYFSYDVKMKEKGDIPEGYSVSREKKERFSLILESASTNQTSMYLCASSLAGGLSYNEQFFGPGTRLTVL.

The chain uses TRBV20-1 and TRBJ2-4; TCRdb's D gene call, TRBD2, goes unchecked for lack of DNA. The CDR3 length is 15 residues. Germline V gene sequence: CDR1 DFQATT, CDR2 SNEGSKA (reference sequence). CDR3 protein: CSARERERAKNIQYF.

V usage is TRBV9 and J usage is TRBJ2-1; TCRdb names TRBD2, which stays unverified in the absence of DNA. The CDR3 is 14 amino acids. Germline CDR1 SGDLS, CDR2 YYNGEE. CDR3 sequence: CASSVEGRRDEQFF.

This chain links TRBV27 with TRBJ2-7; there is no DNA to check the TCRdb D call of TRBD1. The CDR3 has 14 amino acids. Germline CDR1 is MNHEY and CDR2 is SMNVEV (reference sequence). The chain's CDR3 is CASSLWGSRREQYF.

The CDR3 is CASSRVETEAFF. The V call is TRBV11-2, the J call TRBJ1-1. Per germline, CDR1 SGHAT and CDR2 FQNNGV. CDR3 length: 12 residues.

The chain links TRBV30 to TRBJ1-5. The CDR3 is made up of 16 amino acids. From germline, CDR1 is GTSNPN and CDR2 SVGIG (reference sequence). CDR3 sequence: CAWSPPPWGSRQPQHF.

Frequency places this clonotype as medium-sized. The rearrangement uses TRBV30 and TRBJ2-3. CDR3 length: 13 amino acids. Germline lookup yields CDR1 GTSNPN and CDR2 SVGIG (reference sequence). The CDR3 loop is CAWSTVSTDTQYF.

This rearrangement joins TRBV29-1 to TRBJ1-1; the TCRdb D gene call, TRBD1, has no DNA to confirm it. There are 14 residues in the CDR3. CDR1 and CDR2 from the germline V gene are SQVTM and ANQGSEA. The CDR3 region is CSVDPRGVNTEAFF.

The CDR3: CASSLGLAGEIETQYF. V and J are TRBV7-9 and TRBJ2-5; TCRdb indicates TRBD2, and absent DNA this call remains unverified. Germline V lookup: CDR1 SEHNR, CDR2 FQNEAQ (reference sequence). The length of the CDR3 is 16 residues.

The chain carries TRBV20-1 and TRBJ2-1; TCRdb returns TRBD1, unconfirmable since there is no DNA. The CDR3 is made up of 15 amino acids. Germline V gives CDR1 DFQATT, CDR2 SNEGSKA (reference sequence). CDR3 loop: CSASGEPLSYNEQFF.

V and J are TRBV7-6 and TRBJ2-1; the TCRdb call, TRBD1, lacks DNA for checking. CDR1 and CDR2 from the germline V gene are SGHVS and FNYEAQ. The CDR3 has 18 amino acids. CDR3 sequence reads: CASSLNLPGTGRSDEQFF. Drawing the rest from reference TRBV7-6 and TRBJ2-1, the complete variable domain is GAGVSQSPRYKVTKRGQDVALRCDPISGHVSLYWYRQALGQGPEFLTYFNYEAQQDKSGLPNDRFSAERPEGSISTLTIQRTEQRDSAMYRCASSLNLPGTGRSDEQFFGPGTRLTVL.

The rearrangement uses TRBV3-1 and TRBJ2-1; the D call from TCRdb, TRBD2, cannot be confirmed without DNA. CDR1 and CDR2 from the germline V gene are LGHDT and YNNKEL (reference sequence). The length of the CDR3 is 14 residues. The CDR3 sequence: CASSPVLADNEQFF.

The CDR3 region is CSARPPDVNEQFF. V usage is TRBV20-1 and J usage is TRBJ2-1; the D call from TCRdb, TRBD1, cannot be confirmed without DNA. This CDR3 is 13 amino acids long. CDR1 DFQATT and CDR2 SNEGSKA come from the germline V gene (reference sequence).

V and J are TRBV20-1 and TRBJ2-7; checking the TCRdb D call of TRBD2 is not possible without DNA. CDR3 size: 15 residues. The germline gives CDR1 DFQATT, CDR2 SNEGSKA (reference sequence). CDR3 loop: CSASNAGGPVDEQYF.

This chain joins TRBV24-1 and TRBJ1-2. The germline V gene has CDR1 KGHDR and CDR2 SFDVKD. This CDR3 is built from 13 residues. CDR3 amino acids: CATSDLQTGGYTF.

By frequency, this clonotype registers medium-sized (0.01 to 0.1%). This sequence joins TRBV6-2 or TRBV6-3 and TRBJ1-1; there is no DNA to check the TCRdb D call of TRBD1. CDR3 length: 12 residues. CDR1 and CDR2 from the germline V gene are MNHEY and SVGEGT. This CDR3 reads CASSSLDRKAFF.

V and J are TRBV10-3 and TRBJ1-1; absent DNA, TCRdb's TRBD1 call cannot be checked. The CDR3 runs to 13 residues. CDR1 and CDR2 (germline): ENHRY, SYGVKD. CDR3 sequence: CAISAGGDTEAFF.

V gene TRBV4-1 combines with J gene TRBJ2-1; absent DNA, TCRdb's TRBD2 call cannot be checked. Germline CDR1 MGHRA, CDR2 YSYEKL. This CDR3 spans 16 amino acids. CDR3 residues: CASSWTSGRIVNEQFF.

Frequency places this clonotype as medium-sized. The chain carries TRBV29-1 and TRBJ1-1; TCRdb designates TRBD1, a call that cannot be tested without DNA. This CDR3 contains 13 residues. Germline values: CDR1 SQVTM, CDR2 ANQGSEA. CDR3 residues: CSGSPGTPLEAFF.

The rearrangement joins TRBV7-9 to TRBJ2-3. CDR1 SEHNR and CDR2 FQNEAQ come from the germline V gene (reference sequence). CDR3 length equals 15 residues. CDR3 loop: CASSLLGGFGDTQYF. Complete variable domain (other parts from reference TRBV7-9 and TRBJ2-3): DTGVSQNPRHKITKRGQNVTFRCDPISEHNRLYWYRQTLGQGPEFLTYFQNEAQLEKSRLLSDRFSAERPKGSFSTLEIQRTEQGDSAMYLCASSLLGGFGDTQYFGPGTRLTVL.

V and J are TRBV6-2 or TRBV6-3 and TRBJ2-7; with no DNA, the TCRdb D assignment of TRBD2 cannot be verified. Germline V gene lookup returns CDR1 MNHEY and CDR2 SVGEGT. The CDR3 extends over 16 amino acids. Here the CDR3 reads CASSYSIGGSEREQYF.

V gene TRBV12-3 or TRBV12-4 combines with J gene TRBJ2-5; TCRdb calls TRBD2, which cannot be checked without DNA. This CDR3 region has 15 residues. CDR3 region: CASSLDALAGETQYF.

This chain uses TRBV11-2 with TRBJ2-7; TCRdb gives TRBD2 as the D gene, but with no DNA this cannot be confirmed. The CDR3 loop spans 17 amino acids. Germline V gives CDR1 SGHAT, CDR2 FQNNGV. Here the CDR3 reads CASSLVVTSGRVYEQYF.

The chain is built from TRBV20-1 and TRBJ2-1; checking the TCRdb D call of TRBD1 is not possible without DNA. CDR3 size: 13 residues. Germline values: CDR1 DFQATT, CDR2 SNEGSKA (reference sequence). This CDR3 is CSASWGAHNEQFF.

The chain employs TRBV4-3 and TRBJ2-5; TCRdb selects TRBD1, and the lack of DNA leaves this call unchecked. This CDR3 has 15 amino acids. Per germline, CDR1 LGHNA and CDR2 YSLEER. The CDR3 reads CASSQAGQPGETQYF.

This clonotype is labeled medium-sized based on frequency. This CDR3 is CASSRGGGPYEQYF. The J gene is TRBJ2-7, the V gene TRBV6-5; the D gene TCRdb calls, TRBD2, cannot be checked with no DNA. CDR1 and CDR2 (germline): MNHEY, SVGAGI. The CDR3 sequence is 14 residues long.

This clonotype is deemed medium-sized by its frequency. The rearrangement uses TRBV2 and TRBJ2-1; the D call from TCRdb, TRBD2, cannot be confirmed without DNA. This CDR3 has 12 amino acids. CDR1 is SNHLY and CDR2 is FYNNEI in the germline V gene. This chain's CDR3 is CASSKLANEQFF.